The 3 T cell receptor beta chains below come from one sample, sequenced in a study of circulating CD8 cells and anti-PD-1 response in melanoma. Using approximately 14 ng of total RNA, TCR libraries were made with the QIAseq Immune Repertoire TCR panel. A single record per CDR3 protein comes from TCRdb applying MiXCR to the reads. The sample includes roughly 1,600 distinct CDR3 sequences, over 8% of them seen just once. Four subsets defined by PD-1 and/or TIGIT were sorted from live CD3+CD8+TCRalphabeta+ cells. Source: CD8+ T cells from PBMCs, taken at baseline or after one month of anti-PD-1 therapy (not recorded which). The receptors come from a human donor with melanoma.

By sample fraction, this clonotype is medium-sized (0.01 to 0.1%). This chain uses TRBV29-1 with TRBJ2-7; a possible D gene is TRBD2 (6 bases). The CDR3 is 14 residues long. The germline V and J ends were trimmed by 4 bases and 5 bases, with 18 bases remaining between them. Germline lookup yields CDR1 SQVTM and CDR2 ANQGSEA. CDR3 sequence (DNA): TGCAGCGTTGCCATGGACCCGGAGGGGCACGAGCAGTACTTC. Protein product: CSVAMDPEGHEQYF.

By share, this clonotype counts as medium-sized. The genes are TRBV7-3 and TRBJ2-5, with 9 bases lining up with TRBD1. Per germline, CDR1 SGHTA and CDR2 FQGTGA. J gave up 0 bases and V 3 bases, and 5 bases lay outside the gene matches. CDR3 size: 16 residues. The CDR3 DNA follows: TGTGCCAGCAGCTTGGGACAGGGAGAAGACCAAGAGACCCAGTACTTC. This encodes CASSLGQGEDQETQYF.

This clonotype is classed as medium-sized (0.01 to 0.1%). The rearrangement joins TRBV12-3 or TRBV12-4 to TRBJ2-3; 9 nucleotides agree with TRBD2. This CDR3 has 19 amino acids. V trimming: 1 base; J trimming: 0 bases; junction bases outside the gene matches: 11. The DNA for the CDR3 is TGTGCCAGCAGTTTAGAAGCTGAGTCTAGCGGGGTTAGCACAGATACGCAGTATTTT. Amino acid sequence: CASSLEAESSGVSTDTQYF.